The clone carrying this T cell receptor (beta chain) was seen more than once but under ten times. Antigen: not known. Germline V CDR1 and CDR2: MNHEY, SMNVEV (reference sequence). This CDR3 is 14 amino acids long. V lost 2 bases to trimming and J lost 7 bases; unmatched junction nucleotides: 6. With 60 Vbeta and 13 Jbeta primers, the PCR was carried out. This table comes from immunoSEQ multiplex PCR, and its TCRdb copy is limited to in-frame clones, with some not included. The sample has under 200,000 clones, around 78% seen once. This sample is part of a study of cytomegalovirus exposure and HLA in healthy donors. Findings and limits, study-wide: TCR beta sequences numbering around 15,000 were associated with HLA alleles at 0.05 false discovery rate in a later analysis. Roughly uniform depth of sequencing across donors was assumed in presence/absence analyses.

The chain employs TRBV27 and TRBJ1-2, with TRBD1 identical over 8 bases. Sequenced input: PBMCs. The receptor was derived from a woman aged 40 to 50 in good health and CMV-seronegative. DNA of the CDR3: TGTGCCAGCAGTTTAGTGCAGGGGGCCGTTGGCTACACCTTC. Translation gives CASSLVQGAVGYTF.